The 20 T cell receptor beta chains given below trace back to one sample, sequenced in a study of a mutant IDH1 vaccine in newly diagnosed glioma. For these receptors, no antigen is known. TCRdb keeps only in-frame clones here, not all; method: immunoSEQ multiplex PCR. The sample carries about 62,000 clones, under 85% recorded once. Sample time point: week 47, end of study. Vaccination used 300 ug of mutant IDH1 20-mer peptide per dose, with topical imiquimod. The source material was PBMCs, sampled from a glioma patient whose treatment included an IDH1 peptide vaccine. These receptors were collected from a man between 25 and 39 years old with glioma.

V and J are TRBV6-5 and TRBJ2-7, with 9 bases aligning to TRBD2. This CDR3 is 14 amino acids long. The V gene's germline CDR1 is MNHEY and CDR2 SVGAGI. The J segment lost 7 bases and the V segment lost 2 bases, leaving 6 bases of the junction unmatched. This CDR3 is CASSYGGLAREQYF. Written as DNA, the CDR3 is TGTGCCAGCAGTTACGGTGGACTAGCGAGAGAGCAGTACTTC.

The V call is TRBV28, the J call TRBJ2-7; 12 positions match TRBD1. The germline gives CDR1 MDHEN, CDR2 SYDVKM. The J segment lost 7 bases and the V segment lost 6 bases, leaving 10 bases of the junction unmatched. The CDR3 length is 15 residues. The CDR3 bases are TGTGCCAGCAGGTCACCGGGACAGGGGGCGGCGGAGCAGTACTTC. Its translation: CASRSPGQGAAEQYF.

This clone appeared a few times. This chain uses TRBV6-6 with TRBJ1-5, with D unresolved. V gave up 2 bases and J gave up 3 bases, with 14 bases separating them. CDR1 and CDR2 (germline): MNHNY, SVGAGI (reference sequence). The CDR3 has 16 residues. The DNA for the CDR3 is TGTGCCAGCAGTTACAAAACAGCGCTTCCCAATCAGCCCCAGCATTTT. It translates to CASSYKTALPNQPQHF.

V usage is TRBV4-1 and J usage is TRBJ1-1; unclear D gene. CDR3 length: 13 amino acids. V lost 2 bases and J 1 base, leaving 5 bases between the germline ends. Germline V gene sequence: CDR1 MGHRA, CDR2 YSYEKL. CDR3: CASSQWENTEAFF. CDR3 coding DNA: TGCGCCAGCAGCCAATGGGAGAACACTGAAGCTTTCTTT.

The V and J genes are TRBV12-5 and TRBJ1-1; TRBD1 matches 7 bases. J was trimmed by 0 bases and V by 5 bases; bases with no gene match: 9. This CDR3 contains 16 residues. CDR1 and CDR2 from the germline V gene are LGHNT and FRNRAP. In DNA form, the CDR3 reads TGTGCTAGTGGTCCCCCAGGGGGAGAGATGAACACTGAAGCTTTCTTT. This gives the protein CASGPPGGEMNTEAFF.

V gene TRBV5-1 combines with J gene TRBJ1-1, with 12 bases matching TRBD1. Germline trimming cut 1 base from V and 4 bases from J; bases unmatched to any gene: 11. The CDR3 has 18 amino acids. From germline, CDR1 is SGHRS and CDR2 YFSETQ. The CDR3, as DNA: TGCGCCAGCAGCTTGTCGGGCGGGACAGGGGGCTTCGGCACTGAAGCTTTCTTT. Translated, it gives CASSLSGGTGGFGTEAFF.

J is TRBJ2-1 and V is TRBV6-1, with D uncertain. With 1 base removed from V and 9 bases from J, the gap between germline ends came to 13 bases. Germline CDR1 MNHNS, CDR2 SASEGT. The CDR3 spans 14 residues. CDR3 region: CASSEGVWISEQFF. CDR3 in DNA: TGTGCCAGCAGTGAAGGGGTGTGGATTTCTGAGCAGTTCTTC.

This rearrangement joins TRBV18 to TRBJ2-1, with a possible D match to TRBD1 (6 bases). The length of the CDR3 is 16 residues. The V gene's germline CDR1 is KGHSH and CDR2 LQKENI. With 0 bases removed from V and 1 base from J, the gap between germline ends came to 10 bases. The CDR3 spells CASSPPQGPSYNEQFF. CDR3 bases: TGTGCCAGCTCACCACCGCAGGGGCCATCCTACAATGAGCAGTTCTTC.

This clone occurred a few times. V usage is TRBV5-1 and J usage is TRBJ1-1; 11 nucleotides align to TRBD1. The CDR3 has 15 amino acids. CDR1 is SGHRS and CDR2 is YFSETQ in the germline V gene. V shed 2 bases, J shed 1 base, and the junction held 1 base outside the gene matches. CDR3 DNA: TGCGCCAGCAGCTTTGGACAGGGGGCGAACACTGAAGCTTTCTTT. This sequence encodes CASSFGQGANTEAFF.

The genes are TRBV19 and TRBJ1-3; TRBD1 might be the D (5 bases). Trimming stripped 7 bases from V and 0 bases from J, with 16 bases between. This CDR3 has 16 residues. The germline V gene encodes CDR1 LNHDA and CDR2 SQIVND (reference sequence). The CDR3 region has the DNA TGTGCCAGTAAGAGCATGGGGGGACGCTCTGGAAACACCATATATTTT. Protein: CASKSMGGRSGNTIYF.

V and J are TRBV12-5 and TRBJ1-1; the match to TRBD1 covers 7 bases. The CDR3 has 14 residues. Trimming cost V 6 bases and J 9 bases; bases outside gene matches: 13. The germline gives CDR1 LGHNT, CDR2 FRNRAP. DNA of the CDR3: TGTGCTAGTGGCTTCCCCAGGGGGTACTCAAAAGCTTTCTTT. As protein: CASGFPRGYSKAFF.

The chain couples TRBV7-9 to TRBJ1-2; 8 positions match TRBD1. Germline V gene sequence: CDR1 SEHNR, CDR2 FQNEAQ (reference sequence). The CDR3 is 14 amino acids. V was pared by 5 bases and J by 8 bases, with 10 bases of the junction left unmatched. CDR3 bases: TGTGCCAGCAGCCGCGGACAGGGCGATGGGGGCTACACCTTC. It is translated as CASSRGQGDGGYTF.

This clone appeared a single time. CDR3 protein: CASSRGGESYEQYF. The CDR3 DNA reads as TGTGCCAGCTCACGTGGAGGGGAATCCTACGAGCAGTACTTC. This sequence joins TRBV18 and TRBJ2-7; TRBD2 might be the D (6 bases). In germline, CDR1 is KGHSH, CDR2 LQKENI. V shed 4 bases and J shed 1 base, with 11 bases lying between them. The CDR3 runs to 14 residues. The variable domain in full, with the rest retrieved from reference TRBV18 and TRBJ2-7, is NAGVMQNPRHLVRRRGQEARLRCSPMKGHSHVYWYRQLPEEGLKFMVYLQKENIIDESGMPKERFSAEFPKEGPSILRIQQVVRGDSAAYFCASSRGGESYEQYFGPGTRLTVT.

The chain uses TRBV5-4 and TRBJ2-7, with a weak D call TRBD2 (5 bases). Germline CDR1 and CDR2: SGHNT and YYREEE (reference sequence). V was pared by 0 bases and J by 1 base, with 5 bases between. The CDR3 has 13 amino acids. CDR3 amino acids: CASSLGRSYEQYF. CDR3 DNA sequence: TGTGCCAGCAGCTTGGGGAGGTCCTACGAGCAGTACTTC.

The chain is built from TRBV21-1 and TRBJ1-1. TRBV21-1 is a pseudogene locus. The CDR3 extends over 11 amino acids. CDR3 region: CASSTALEAFF. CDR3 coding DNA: TGTGCCAGCAGCACGGCCCTTGAAGCTTTCTTT.

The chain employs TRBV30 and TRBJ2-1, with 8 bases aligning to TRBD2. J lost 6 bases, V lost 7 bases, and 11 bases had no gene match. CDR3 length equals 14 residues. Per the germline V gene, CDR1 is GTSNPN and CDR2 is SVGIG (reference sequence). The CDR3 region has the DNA TGTGCCTCCCTATTCCGGGGGGGTTTCAATGAGCAGTTCTTC. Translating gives CASLFRGGFNEQFF.

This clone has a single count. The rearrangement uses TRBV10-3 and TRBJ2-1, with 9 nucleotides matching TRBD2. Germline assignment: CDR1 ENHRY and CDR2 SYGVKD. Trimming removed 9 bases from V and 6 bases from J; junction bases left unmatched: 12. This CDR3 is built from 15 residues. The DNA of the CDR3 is TGTGCCATAGGGACGGAGCTAGCGGGGATCAATGAGCAGTTCTTC. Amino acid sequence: CAIGTELAGINEQFF.

CDR3 in amino acids: CASSPRTGFNYGYTF. The CDR3 DNA is TGTGCCAGCAGCCCCCGTACGGGGTTTAACTATGGCTACACCTTC. The V gene is TRBV5-6, the J gene TRBJ1-2; D ambiguous. Germline loops: CDR1 SGHDT, CDR2 YYEEEE. V gave up 4 bases and J gave up 1 base, with 14 bases separating them. This CDR3 is built from 15 residues.

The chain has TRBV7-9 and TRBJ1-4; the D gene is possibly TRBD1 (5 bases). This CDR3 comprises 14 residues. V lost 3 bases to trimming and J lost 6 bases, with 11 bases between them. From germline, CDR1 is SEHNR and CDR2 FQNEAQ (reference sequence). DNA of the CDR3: TGTGCCAGCAGCTTGGCCGGGGCAGATGAAAAACTGTTTTTT. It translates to CASSLAGADEKLFF.

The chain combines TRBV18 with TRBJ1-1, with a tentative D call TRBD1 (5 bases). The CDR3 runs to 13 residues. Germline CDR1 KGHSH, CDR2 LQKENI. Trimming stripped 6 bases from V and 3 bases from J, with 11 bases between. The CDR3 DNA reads TGTGCCAGCTCCGGTAGAGGGGACACTGAAGCTTTCTTT. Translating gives CASSGRGDTEAFF. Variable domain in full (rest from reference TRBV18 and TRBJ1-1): NAGVMQNPRHLVRRRGQEARLRCSPMKGHSHVYWYRQLPEEGLKFMVYLQKENIIDESGMPKERFSAEFPKEGPSILRIQQVVRGDSAAYFCASSGRGDTEAFFGQGTRLTVV.